These 11 T cell receptor beta chains came from one sample sequenced in a study of T-cell reconstitution after alpha-beta-depleted transplantation in children. This sample's TCRbeta library carried unique molecular identifier barcodes. Using its own MiXCR run on the PCR reads, TCRdb lists one record per CDR3 protein. Of about 160,000 distinct CDR3 sequences in the sample, approximately 10% were seen once. The input for sequencing was PBMCs, taken before TCRalphabeta/CD19-depleted stem cell transplant. The receptors come from a boy aged 2 to 9 with acute myeloid leukemia, due to receive a stem cell transplant.

This clonotype was picked up many times. CDR3 in amino acids: CATSEISSGNNEQFF. As DNA, the CDR3 is TGTGCCACCAGTGAGATATCTAGCGGGAATAATGAGCAGTTCTTC. The gene calls are TRBV24-1 and TRBJ2-1; 9 bases align to TRBD2. The CDR3 covers 15 residues. Germline V gene data show CDR1 as KGHDR and CDR2 as SFDVKD. Trimming at V came to 4 bases and at J to 7 bases, leaving 7 bases not matched to a gene.

The chain couples TRBV20-1 to TRBJ2-3, with D possibly being TRBD2 (6 bases). Per the germline V gene, CDR1 is DFQATT and CDR2 is SNEGSKA (reference sequence). The CDR3 sequence is 14 residues long. Trimming shortened V by 8 bases and J by 6 bases, and 21 bases separated the two germline ends. Written as DNA, the CDR3 is TGCAGTTCACGGACTAATGGGAGTTCCGATACGCAGTATTTT. It translates to CSSRTNGSSDTQYF.

This clonotype was detected ten times or more. The chain is built from TRBV24-1 and TRBJ1-4; perhaps TRBD1 as D (5 bases). Germline V gives CDR1 KGHDR, CDR2 SFDVKD. Deletions cut 9 bases from V and 6 bases from J, with 13 bases between. This CDR3 region has 13 residues. CDR3 nucleotide sequence: TGTGCCACCGGACAAGGCGGGGATGAAAAACTGTTTTTT. Translated, it gives CATGQGGDEKLFF.

At least ten counts were recorded for this clonotype. This chain joins TRBV4-1 and TRBJ2-7; no clear D gene. CDR3 length: 15 amino acids. Germline-derived CDR1 and CDR2 are MGHRA and YSYEKL. Between the trimmed V and J ends, which lost 4 bases and 6 bases, there was a span of 19 bases. The CDR3 DNA sequence: TGCGCCAGCAGCCTGGTCCCAGGTCCCCCGCGCGAGCAGTACTTC. Translated: CASSLVPGPPREQYF.

In this sample, this clonotype turned up many times. This chain links TRBV28 with TRBJ2-1, with D possibly matching TRBD1 (6 bases). This CDR3 is built from 13 residues. The germline CDR1 and CDR2 sequences are MDHEN and SYDVKM. V was pared by 7 bases and J by 4 bases, with 11 bases between. The CDR3 DNA sequence: TGTGCCAGCAAGGACAGATTTTACAATGAGCAGTTCTTC. Protein sequence: CASKDRFYNEQFF.

Note on this clonotype: This may be a read error: a much more frequent sequence differs by one nucleotide. The gene calls are TRBV20-1 and TRBJ1-3; 7 nucleotides align to TRBD1. This CDR3 has 13 amino acids. Germline values: CDR1 DFQATT, CDR2 SNEGSKA (reference sequence). CDR3 amino acids: CSAGTEAENTIYF. The CDR3 DNA sequence: TGCAGCGCCGGGACAGAAGCTGAAAACACCATATATTTT.

This clonotype showed up many times. The chain couples TRBV28 to TRBJ1-2; D not certain. The CDR3 contains 12 residues. Trimming cost V 6 bases and J 4 bases, with 9 bases left between them. The germline gives CDR1 MDHEN, CDR2 SYDVKM. CDR3 region: CASREISYGYTF. For the CDR3, the DNA is TGTGCCAGCAGGGAGATTTCCTATGGCTACACCTTC.

This rearrangement joins TRBV7-6 to TRBJ1-6; 12 bases map to TRBD1. V dropped 0 bases and J dropped 10; count of bases not matched to a gene: 1. This CDR3 has 15 amino acids. Germline CDR1 SGHVS, CDR2 FNYEAQ. The CDR3 sequence: CASSLAGTGGSPLHF. The CDR3 DNA reads TGTGCCAGCAGCTTAGCAGGGACAGGGGGCTCACCCCTCCACTTT. The complete variable domain, with remaining parts taken from reference TRBV7-6 and TRBJ1-6, reads GAGVSQSPRYKVTKRGQDVALRCDPISGHVSLYWYRQALGQGPEFLTYFNYEAQQDKSGLPNDRFSAERPEGSISTLTIQRTEQRDSAMYRCASSLAGTGGSPLHFGNGTRLTVT.

This clonotype has a count of ten or more. The chain employs TRBV7-3 and TRBJ2-1, with D maybe TRBD2 (5 bases). CDR3 length: 14 residues. Per germline, CDR1 SGHTA and CDR2 FQGTGA. Trimming took 0 bases from V and 9 from J, leaving 12 bases between them. Here the CDR3 DNA reads TGTGCCAGCAGCTTAACTGCAGGTGGGAGTGAGCAGTTCTTC. This translates into CASSLTAGGSEQFF.

The table lists this clonotype with many counts. The chain is built from TRBV28 and TRBJ2-7, with 12 bases fitting TRBD2. V was pared by 6 bases and J by 2 bases, with 8 bases of the junction left unmatched. Germline lookup yields CDR1 MDHEN and CDR2 SYDVKM. The CDR3 is made up of 16 amino acids. The CDR3 here is CASRPSSGRAAYEQYF. In nucleotides, the CDR3 is TGTGCCAGCAGACCTTCTAGCGGGAGGGCCGCCTACGAGCAGTACTTC.

This clonotype was recorded at least ten times. The rearrangement links TRBV7-9 to TRBJ2-2, with 12 bases aligning to TRBD2. This CDR3 spans 19 amino acids. With 1 base clipped from V and 4 bases from J, the junction kept 10 bases outside the gene matches. The germline V gene has CDR1 SEHNR and CDR2 FQNEAQ (reference sequence). As DNA, the CDR3 is TGTGCCAGCAGCTTAGGGGGACTAGCGGGCCCCCGAGGCACCGGGGAGCTGTTTTTT. Protein: CASSLGGLAGPRGTGELFF.